A single sample gave rise to the 16 T cell receptor beta chains below, sequenced in a study of blood T cell repertoires in COVID-19. This table comes from immunoSEQ multiplex PCR, and its TCRdb copy is limited to in-frame clones, with some not included. This table has 200,000 to 300,000 clones, approximately 88% appearing once. The specimen was PBMCs or T cells enriched from blood (not recorded which). These receptors all come from a middle-aged woman with acute COVID-19.

The gene calls are TRBV18 and TRBJ1-2; D perhaps matches TRBD1 (5 bases). The V gene's germline CDR1 is KGHSH and CDR2 LQKENI. V shed 3 bases and J shed 8 bases, with 22 bases lying between them. The length of the CDR3 is 16 residues. The CDR3 DNA reads TGTGCCAGCTCACCTGGTTGGCAGGGAGGTTCGGAGGGCTACACCTTC. It specifies CASSPGWQGGSEGYTF.

This chain joins TRBV27 and TRBJ1-2; the D is unclear. The germline V gene encodes CDR1 MNHEY and CDR2 SMNVEV (reference sequence). The CDR3 has 13 amino acids. V was pared by 8 bases and J by 3 bases, with 13 bases between. CDR3 DNA sequence: TGTGCCAGCTCCGACGGGGTCTACTATGGCTACACCTTC. It specifies CASSDGVYYGYTF.

J is TRBJ2-3 and V is TRBV28, with TRBD2 matching 7 bases. From germline, CDR1 is MDHEN and CDR2 SYDVKM. V was pared by 8 bases and J by 2 bases, with 4 bases of the junction left unmatched. This CDR3 region has 13 residues. The CDR3 sequence: CASLGRVTDTQYF. The DNA of the CDR3 is TGTGCCAGCCTGGGGAGGGTCACAGATACGCAGTATTTT.

The V gene is TRBV5-4, the J gene TRBJ1-5; TRBD1 matches 8 bases. The CDR3 spans 14 residues. CDR1 and CDR2 (germline): SGHNT, YYREEE (reference sequence). The V segment lost 4 bases and the J segment 6 bases; nucleotides outside the gene matches: 6. This CDR3 reads CASSIQGDGQPQHF. The CDR3 coding sequence is TGTGCCAGCAGCATACAGGGGGACGGTCAGCCCCAGCATTTT.

V gene TRBV19 combines with J gene TRBJ1-5; D is possibly TRBD1 (6 bases). Trimming took 5 bases from V and 0 from J, leaving 11 bases between them. The CDR3 length is 15 residues. Looked up from germline, CDR1 is LNHDA and CDR2 is SQIVND (reference sequence). This CDR3 reads CASSQGSSSNQPQHF. The DNA of the CDR3 is TGTGCCAGTAGTCAGGGGAGCTCTAGCAATCAGCCCCAGCATTTT. Drawing the rest from reference TRBV19 and TRBJ1-5, the complete variable domain is DGGITQSPKYLFRKEGQNVTLSCEQNLNHDAMYWYRQDPGQGLRLIYYSQIVNDFQKGDIAEGYSVSREKKESFPLTVTSAQKNPTAFYLCASSQGSSSNQPQHFGDGTRLSIL.

The sample holds a few counts of this clone. The chain carries TRBV28 and TRBJ2-7; 8 bases align to TRBD1. The CDR3 extends over 14 amino acids. In germline, CDR1 is MDHEN, CDR2 SYDVKM. V gave up 5 bases and J gave up 1 base; unmatched junction bases: 4. The DNA for the CDR3 is TGTGCCAGCAGTCCCCGGACAGGGTCCTACGAGCAGTACTTC. Translating it yields CASSPRTGSYEQYF. Complete variable domain (other parts from reference TRBV28 and TRBJ2-7): DVKVTQSSRYLVKRTGEKVFLECVQDMDHENMFWYRQDPGLGLRLIYFSYDVKMKEKGDIPEGYSVSREKKERFSLILESASTNQTSMYLCASSPRTGSYEQYFGPGTRLTVT.

The chain joins TRBV28 to TRBJ1-5, with D unclear. The V gene's germline CDR1 is MDHEN and CDR2 SYDVKM. V lost 8 bases and J 4 bases, leaving 21 bases between the germline ends. This CDR3 region has 16 residues. CDR3 DNA sequence: TGTGCCAGCTGTACAGCCTGGGGAGGCGTTAATCAGCCCCAGCATTTT. Amino acids: CASCTAWGGVNQPQHF.

V gene TRBV27 combines with J gene TRBJ2-7, with D perhaps TRBD1 (5 bases). V lost 7 bases to trimming and J lost 2 bases, with 18 bases between them. This CDR3 spans 15 amino acids. Looked up from germline, CDR1 is MNHEY and CDR2 is SMNVEV (reference sequence). Here the CDR3 DNA reads TGTGCCAGCACCTCCCAGAGAGGACAAACCTACGAGCAGTACTTC. Residues: CASTSQRGQTYEQYF.

The J gene is TRBJ2-7, the V gene TRBV20-1; D not resolved. The CDR3 loop spans 11 amino acids. V lost 3 bases and J 2 bases, leaving 5 bases between the germline ends. CDR1 is DFQATT and CDR2 is SNEGSKA in the germline V gene (reference sequence). CDR3 in DNA: TGCAGTGCTAGCAGTACCTACGAGCAGTACTTC. Translation: CSASSTYEQYF.

The chain carries TRBV3-1 (or the pseudogene TRBV3-2) and TRBJ2-1; 8 nucleotides align to TRBD2. The ends lost 6 bases at V and 3 bases at J; junction bases unmatched: 7. Germline loops: CDR1 LGHDT, CDR2 YNNKEL (reference sequence). The CDR3 runs to 15 residues. The CDR3 region has the DNA TGTGCCAGCAGTGCACTAGCGGAGAGCTACAATGAGCAGTTCTTC. Translation gives CASSALAESYNEQFF.

The chain carries TRBV10-2 and TRBJ2-1; a possible D gene is TRBD1 (6 bases). Trimming cost V 6 bases and J 12 bases, with 21 bases left between them. CDR3 length: 14 amino acids. Germline V lookup: CDR1 WSHSY, CDR2 SAAADI. Here the CDR3 reads CASRPDRPTEWQFF. The CDR3 DNA reads as TGCGCCAGCAGACCAGACAGGCCGACGGAGTGGCAGTTCTTC.

This rearrangement joins TRBV7-2 to TRBJ1-1; perhaps TRBD1 as D (5 bases). This CDR3 spans 14 amino acids. Trimming pared 5 bases from V and 6 bases from J, leaving 16 bases between. In germline, CDR1 is SGHTA, CDR2 FQGNSA. In DNA, the CDR3 is TGTGCCAGCAGCATTTACGGGACTGCCTCTGAAGCTTTCTTT. As protein: CASSIYGTASEAFF.

The chain couples TRBV4-1 to TRBJ1-1, with D hard to call. CDR1 and CDR2 (germline): MGHRA, YSYEKL. The CDR3 is 14 residues long. V lost 2 bases and J 4 bases, leaving 11 bases between the germline ends. The CDR3 is CASSQREPGTEAFF. The CDR3 region has the DNA TGCGCCAGCAGCCAACGGGAGCCAGGCACTGAAGCTTTCTTT.

The genes are TRBV9 and TRBJ2-5; no reliable D call. Germline CDR1 SGDLS, CDR2 YYNGEE. V was pared by 3 bases and J by 5 bases, with 11 bases between. The CDR3 loop spans 13 amino acids. The CDR3 spells CASSAQSRETQYF. The CDR3 DNA reads TGTGCCAGCAGCGCCCAGTCCAGGGAGACCCAGTACTTC.

This rearrangement joins TRBV3-1 (or the pseudogene TRBV3-2) to TRBJ2-3; TRBD2 matches 10 bases. The V segment lost 3 bases and the J segment 5 bases; nucleotides outside the gene matches: 5. The CDR3 has 15 amino acids. CDR1 and CDR2 from the germline V gene are LGHDT and YNNKEL (reference sequence). DNA of the CDR3: TGTGCCAGCAGCCATTTAGCGGGAGGTAGAGATACGCAGTATTTT. Residues: CASSHLAGGRDTQYF.

This clone has just a few counts. The V call is TRBV4-3, the J call TRBJ1-6; no clear D gene. Looked up from germline, CDR1 is LGHNA and CDR2 is YSLEER. V was trimmed by 2 bases and J by 8 bases, leaving 16 bases between them. The CDR3 runs 16 residues. CDR3 loop: CASSQTRNTGDSPLHF. CDR3 in DNA: TGCGCCAGCAGCCAAACGCGCAATACCGGTGATTCACCCCTCCACTTT.